A single sample gave rise to the 29 T cell receptor beta chains below, sequenced in a study of control samples from healthy donors and cancer patients. Profiled with immunoSEQ multiplex PCR; TCRdb holds only in-frame clones, not every one. The sample contains around 150,000 clones, approximately 90% of which appear only once. The sample was blood. These receptors came from a man aged 25 to 40 in good health.

J is TRBJ1-3 and V is TRBV28; D remains ambiguous. This CDR3 region has 14 residues. The V gene lost 5 bases and the J gene lost 0 bases, with 8 bases spanning the gap. CDR1 is MDHEN and CDR2 is SYDVKM in the germline V gene. The CDR3 region is CASSAPISGNTIYF. In nucleotides, the CDR3 is TGTGCCAGCAGTGCCCCTATCTCTGGAAACACCATATATTTT.

A note on this clone: In the same sample, other DNA sequences code for this CDR3. V and J are TRBV6-4 and TRBJ2-3; D perhaps matches TRBD2 (5 bases). V lost 5 bases to trimming and J lost 0 bases, with 9 bases between them. This CDR3 has 14 amino acids. Germline CDR1 reads MRHNA; CDR2 reads SNTAGT. The CDR3 region is CASSPGLSTDTQYF. The CDR3 coding sequence is TGTGCCAGCAGTCCTGGACTGAGCACAGATACGCAGTATTTT.

V gene TRBV14 combines with J gene TRBJ1-2; D unresolved. This CDR3 has 14 residues. Deletions cut 1 base from V and 3 bases from J, with 9 bases between. In germline, CDR1 is SGHDN, CDR2 FVKESK. The CDR3 nucleotides read TGTGCCAGCAGCCAAGTCCCCGGACACTATGGCTACACCTTC. Its translation: CASSQVPGHYGYTF.

This clone was counted once. The genes are TRBV12-3 or TRBV12-4 and TRBJ1-1; D is unresolved. The CDR3 totals 13 residues. The V end lost 6 bases, the J end lost 2 bases, and 10 bases lay between the germline ends. In DNA, the CDR3 is TGTGCCAGCAGCTTTCAGCTAAACACTGAAGCTTTCTTT. Translated: CASSFQLNTEAFF.

The rearrangement links TRBV3-1 (or the pseudogene TRBV3-2) to TRBJ1-4, with D unresolved. Trimming removed 0 bases from V and 8 bases from J, with 7 bases in between. CDR3 length equals 13 residues. Germline-derived CDR1 and CDR2 are LGHDT and YNNKEL (reference sequence). The CDR3 nucleotides read TGTGCCAGCAGCCAAGATAGCAGGGAAAAACTGTTTTTT. This encodes CASSQDSREKLFF.

The chain is built from TRBV5-3 and TRBJ2-7; 9 nucleotides line up with TRBD1. TRBV5-3 is an ORF; its function is uncertain. This CDR3 comprises 17 residues. V trimming: 3 bases; J trimming: 7 bases; junction bases outside the gene matches: 17. The CDR3 is CARSSLWDREVSGEQYF. The CDR3 DNA sequence: TGTGCCAGAAGCTCCCTTTGGGACAGGGAGGTATCTGGGGAGCAGTACTTC.

The chain uses TRBV7-9 and TRBJ1-1, with TRBD1 matching over 7 bases. The V and J ends lost 5 bases and 3 bases, in that order; junction bases with no gene match: 6. The CDR3 contains 14 residues. Germline V gene lookup returns CDR1 SEHNR and CDR2 FQNEAQ (reference sequence). CDR3 nucleotides: TGTGCCAGCAGCAAGACAGGGAGAGACACTGAAGCTTTCTTT. Its protein product is CASSKTGRDTEAFF.

The chain joins TRBV28 to TRBJ1-4; D may be TRBD1 (5 bases). The V gene's germline CDR1 is MDHEN and CDR2 SYDVKM. This CDR3 is 14 amino acids long. Trimming shortened V by 6 bases and J by 4 bases, and 12 bases separated the two germline ends. This CDR3 is CASSRDSLNEKLFF. DNA of the CDR3: TGTGCCAGCAGCAGAGACAGCCTTAATGAAAAACTGTTTTTT.

This chain uses TRBV28 with TRBJ1-5; D ambiguous. Germline V gene sequence: CDR1 MDHEN, CDR2 SYDVKM. The CDR3 covers 12 residues. Trimming removed 7 bases from V and 7 bases from J, with 11 bases in between. The CDR3 reads CASNDHPQPQHF. The CDR3 region has the DNA TGTGCCAGCAACGATCACCCACAGCCCCAGCATTTT.

The rearrangement links TRBV10-3 to TRBJ2-1; 10 bases fit TRBD2. The CDR3 contains 15 residues. The V and J ends lost 3 bases and 6 bases, in that order; junction bases with no gene match: 5. The V gene's germline CDR1 is ENHRY and CDR2 SYGVKD. For the CDR3, the DNA is TGTGCCATCAGTGATCCGGGACTAGCGAGCAATGAGCAGTTCTTC. Its protein is CAISDPGLASNEQFF.

The chain employs TRBV9 and TRBJ2-2; D is unclear. Between the trimmed V and J ends, which lost 6 bases and 0 bases, there was a span of 6 bases. The CDR3 extends over 13 amino acids. CDR1 and CDR2 from the germline V gene are SGDLS and YYNGEE. CDR3 nucleotide sequence: TGTGCCAGCACCTTAGCGAACACCGGGGAGCTGTTTTTT. It codes for CASTLANTGELFF.

This rearrangement joins TRBV13 to TRBJ2-5; weak D call: TRBD2 (5 bases). There are 13 residues in the CDR3. Trimming shortened V by 5 bases and J by 5 bases, and 12 bases separated the two germline ends. Germline loops: CDR1 PRHDT, CDR2 FYEKMQ (reference sequence). Written as DNA, the CDR3 is TGTGCCAGCAGCCCCGAGGGCCAGGAGACCCAGTACTTC. Protein: CASSPEGQETQYF.

This clone was picked up a small number of times. The V and J genes are TRBV20-1 and TRBJ1-2, with a tentative D call TRBD1 (5 bases). The germline V and J ends were trimmed by 6 bases and 8 bases, with 13 bases remaining between them. This CDR3 has 11 amino acids. Germline CDR1 reads DFQATT; CDR2 reads SNEGSKA (reference sequence). The CDR3 sequence: CSAAVGGGYTF. As DNA, the CDR3 is TGCAGTGCGGCGGTCGGGGGGGGCTACACCTTC.

This chain connects TRBV7-9 to TRBJ2-4; the match to TRBD1 covers 8 bases. V trimming: 4 bases; J trimming: 9 bases; junction bases outside the gene matches: 8. The CDR3 spans 14 residues. Germline-derived CDR1 and CDR2 are SEHNR and FQNEAQ (reference sequence). As DNA, the CDR3 is TGTGCCAGCAGCTCCTGGACAGGGAGGTCCATTCAGTACTTC. Amino acids: CASSSWTGRSIQYF.

V usage is TRBV5-4 and J usage is TRBJ2-1; TRBD2 agrees at 9 bases. The V gene end was trimmed by 0 bases and the J gene end by 5 bases; junction bases not matched to a gene: 3. The CDR3 length is 15 residues. Germline CDR1 SGHNT, CDR2 YYREEE (reference sequence). CDR3 amino acids: CASSLETSGNNEQFF. In nucleotides, the CDR3 is TGTGCCAGCAGCTTGGAGACTAGCGGAAACAATGAGCAGTTCTTC.

CDR3 in DNA: TGTGCCAGCAGCTTGGACACCCCTGGGGGCTACACCTTC. As protein: CASSLDTPGGYTF. This rearrangement joins TRBV5-8 to TRBJ1-2; D is uncertain. Germline CDR1 and CDR2: SGHTS and YDEGEE. The CDR3 is 13 amino acids. V shed 0 bases and J shed 8 bases, with 11 bases lying between them.

The chain combines TRBV2 with TRBJ1-6, with D uncertain. V lost 11 bases and J 5 bases, leaving 13 bases between the germline ends. Germline V gene lookup returns CDR1 SNHLY and CDR2 FYNNEI. The CDR3 spans 13 residues. CDR3 DNA sequence: TGTGCCGCAAAAGCTTCCGATAATTCACCCCTCCACTTT. Residues: CAAKASDNSPLHF. Based on the CDR3 plus reference TRBV2 and TRBJ1-6, the full variable domain is EPEVTQTPSHQVTQMGQEVILRCVPISNHLYFYWYRQILGQKVEFLVSFYNNEISEKSEIFDDQFSVERPDGSNFTLKIRSTKLEDSAMYFCAAKASDNSPLHFGNGTRLTVT.

This clone was counted only a few times. The chain uses TRBV6-6 and TRBJ2-5, with 8 bases that match TRBD2. This CDR3 is 13 amino acids long. CDR1 is MNHNY and CDR2 is SVGAGI in the germline V gene (reference sequence). V was clipped by 4 bases and J by 9 bases; unmatched bases: 7. The DNA for the CDR3 is TGTGCCAGCAGTTTTGGGGCCGGGGGGGCCCAGTACTTC. It codes for CASSFGAGGAQYF.

The chain has TRBV11-2 and TRBJ1-2; D is unresolved. The V end was cut by 1 base, the J end by 7 bases, with 13 bases between. CDR3 size: 14 residues. In germline, CDR1 is SGHAT, CDR2 FQNNGV. The CDR3 is CASSLGWVGSGYTF. CDR3 bases: TGTGCCAGCAGCTTAGGGTGGGTCGGGTCTGGCTACACCTTC.

The rearrangement uses TRBV12-3 or TRBV12-4 and TRBJ1-1, with 7 nucleotides matching TRBD1. V was clipped by 5 bases and J by 5 bases; unmatched bases: 5. CDR3 size: 13 residues. The CDR3 DNA follows: TGTGCCAGCAGTACTACAGGGGAGACTGAAGCTTTCTTT. Its translation is CASSTTGETEAFF.

This clone was observed a single time. The rearrangement links TRBV15 to TRBJ2-7; 11 bases are shared with TRBD1. CDR1 and CDR2 (germline): LNHNV, YYDKDF (reference sequence). V gave up 3 bases and J gave up 3 bases; unmatched junction bases: 4. The CDR3 contains 15 residues. CDR3 region: CATSSGTGGNYEQYF. CDR3 sequence (DNA): TGTGCCACCAGCAGCGGGACAGGGGGAAACTACGAGCAGTACTTC.

Only one count was recorded for this clone. This chain uses TRBV5-5 with TRBJ1-5, with D unclear. V was clipped by 1 base and J by 3 bases, with 8 bases between them. The CDR3 runs to 14 residues. Germline CDR1 SGHKS, CDR2 YYEKEE (reference sequence). The CDR3 coding sequence is TGTGCCAGCAGCTTGAGCGGCACCAATCAGCCCCAGCATTTT. It yields the protein CASSLSGTNQPQHF.

The V gene is TRBV5-4, the J gene TRBJ2-5; perhaps D is TRBD1 or TRBD2 (5 bases each). Trimming cost V 4 bases and J 4 bases, with 20 bases left between them. Germline values: CDR1 SGHNT, CDR2 YYREEE (reference sequence). There are 16 residues in the CDR3. The CDR3: CASSPKRPGRGETQYF. CDR3 coding DNA: TGTGCCAGCAGCCCGAAGAGGCCAGGGAGAGGAGAGACCCAGTACTTC.

The chain links TRBV20-1 to TRBJ1-1; D gene unclear. V was cut by 7 bases and J by 5 bases, with 11 bases left in between. The CDR3 runs 11 residues. CDR1 is DFQATT and CDR2 is SNEGSKA in the germline V gene (reference sequence). CDR3 loop: CSGAGGTEAFF. DNA for the CDR3: TGCAGTGGAGCAGGTGGAACTGAAGCTTTCTTT.

CDR3 in amino acids: CASSLAGGRQDTQYF. The DNA for the CDR3 is TGCGCCAGCAGCTTGGCCGGGGGGAGACAAGATACGCAGTATTTT. The chain has TRBV5-1 and TRBJ2-3, with 7 positions matching TRBD2. Germline V gene lookup returns CDR1 SGHRS and CDR2 YFSETQ. There are 15 residues in the CDR3. The V segment lost 0 bases and the J segment 5 bases; nucleotides outside the gene matches: 6.

The V gene is TRBV27, the J gene TRBJ2-4; 11 bases are shared with TRBD2. CDR1 and CDR2 from the germline V gene are MNHEY and SMNVEV (reference sequence). Unmatched junction bases numbered 23, after V lost 4 bases and J lost 6 bases. The CDR3 sequence is 21 residues long. CDR3 in DNA: TGTGCCAGCAGTTCTACCGGGCGGACAGGAAAGACTAGCGGGGCCCCAAACATTCAGTACTTC. It specifies CASSSTGRTGKTSGAPNIQYF.

The chain is built from TRBV29-1 and TRBJ2-7; 9 positions agree with TRBD1. CDR3 size: 15 residues. Germline CDR1 and CDR2: SQVTM and ANQGSEA. The V and J ends lost 0 bases and 4 bases, in that order; junction bases with no gene match: 7. In DNA form, the CDR3 reads TGCAGCGTTGAAGAAGGACAGGGGTTTTCGTACGAGCAGTACTTC. Translated, it gives CSVEEGQGFSYEQYF.

The rearrangement joins TRBV3-1 (or the pseudogene TRBV3-2) to TRBJ2-7; D uncertain. The CDR3 contains 12 residues. The V end lost 0 bases, the J end lost 4 bases, and 4 bases lay between the germline ends. Germline values: CDR1 LGHDT, CDR2 YNNKEL (reference sequence). The CDR3 is CASSQEKYEQYF. Written as DNA, the CDR3 is TGTGCCAGCAGCCAAGAGAAATACGAGCAGTACTTC.

In this sample, this clone turned up once. The J gene is TRBJ1-2, the V gene TRBV7-9; D unclear. V was pared by 1 base and J by 3 bases, with 6 bases between. The V gene's germline CDR1 is SEHNR and CDR2 FQNEAQ (reference sequence). The CDR3 sequence is 13 residues long. The CDR3 here is CASSLERDYGYTF. In DNA form, the CDR3 reads TGTGCCAGCAGCTTAGAACGGGACTATGGCTACACCTTC.